The sequence of this T cell receptor (beta chain) was determined in a study of T cells after yellow fever vaccination. MiXCR was run by TCRdb on the 5' RACE reads, yielding one entry per CDR3 protein. The sample has 600,000 to 750,000 distinct CDR3 sequences, over 9% seen once; the top ten hold 15%. The CDR3 contains 14 residues. The germline CDR1 and CDR2 sequences are MNHEY and SVGAGI. V shed 4 bases, J shed 5 bases, and the junction held 8 bases outside the gene matches. This specimen consisted of PBMCs, obtained on the day of the yellow fever booster vaccination. The chain combines TRBV6-5 with TRBJ2-7; 7 bases are a match to TRBD2. The source is a man younger than 45 who received the YFV17D yellow fever vaccine. DNA for the CDR3: TGTGCCAGCAGTTCCCGCGGGAGAATCCACGAGCAGTACTTC. Protein: CASSSRGRIHEQYF.